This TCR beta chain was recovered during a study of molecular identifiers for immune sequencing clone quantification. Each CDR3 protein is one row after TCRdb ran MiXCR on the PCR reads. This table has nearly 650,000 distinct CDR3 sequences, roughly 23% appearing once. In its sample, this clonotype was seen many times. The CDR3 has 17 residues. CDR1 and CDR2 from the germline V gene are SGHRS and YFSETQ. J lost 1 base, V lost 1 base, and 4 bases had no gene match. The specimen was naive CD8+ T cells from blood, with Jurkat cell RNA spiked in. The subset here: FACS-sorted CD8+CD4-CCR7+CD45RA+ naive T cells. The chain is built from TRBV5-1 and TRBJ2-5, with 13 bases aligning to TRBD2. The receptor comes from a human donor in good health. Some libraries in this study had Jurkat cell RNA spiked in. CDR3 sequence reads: CASSLSLAGGFQETQYF. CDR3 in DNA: TGCGCCAGCAGCTTGTCACTAGCGGGGGGGTTCCAAGAGACCCAGTACTTC. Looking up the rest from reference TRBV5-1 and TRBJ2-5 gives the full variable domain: KAGVTQTPRYLIKTRGQQVTLSCSPISGHRSVSWYQQTPGQGLQFLFEYFSETQRNKGNFPGRFSGRQFSNSRSEMNVSTLELGDSALYLCASSLSLAGGFQETQYFGPGTRLLVL.